This T cell receptor beta chain was captured in a study of T cells after yellow fever vaccination. This clonotype was counted a few times. TCRdb processed the 5' RACE reads anew with MiXCR; each CDR3 protein has one entry. Among 600,000 to 750,000 distinct CDR3 sequences listed, roughly an eighth were seen once. Source: PBMCs, taken on the day of the yellow fever booster vaccination. The sequence was collected from a man between 25 and 39 years old who received the YFV17D yellow fever vaccine.

The CDR3 DNA sequence: TGTGCCAGCAGTTTTTTGACCTACGAGCAGTACTTC. This encodes CASSFLTYEQYF. This chain links TRBV28 with TRBJ2-7; D gene unclear. V shed 3 bases and J shed 2 bases, with 5 bases lying between them. The germline V gene has CDR1 MDHEN and CDR2 SYDVKM. The CDR3 has 12 residues.